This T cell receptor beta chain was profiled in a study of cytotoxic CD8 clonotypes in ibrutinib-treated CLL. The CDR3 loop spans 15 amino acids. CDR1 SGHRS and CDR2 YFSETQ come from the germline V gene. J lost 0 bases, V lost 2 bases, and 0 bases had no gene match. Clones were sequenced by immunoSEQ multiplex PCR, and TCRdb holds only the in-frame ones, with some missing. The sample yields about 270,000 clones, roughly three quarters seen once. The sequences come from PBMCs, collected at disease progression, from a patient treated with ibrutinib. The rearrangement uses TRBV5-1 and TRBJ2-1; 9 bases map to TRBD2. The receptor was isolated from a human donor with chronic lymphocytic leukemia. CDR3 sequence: CASSFSGSSYNEQFF. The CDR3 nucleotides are TGCGCCAGCAGCTTTAGCGGGAGCTCCTACAATGAGCAGTTCTTC.